The 20 T cell receptor beta chains below all came from one sample that was sequenced in a study of blood T cell repertoires in COVID-19. Sequenced by immunoSEQ multiplex PCR; TCRdb stores in-frame clones only, minus some. The sample has hundreds of thousands of clones, more than 80% seen once. The sequencing input was PBMCs or T cells enriched from blood (not recorded which). These receptors all come from a man aged 50-60 years who had been exposed to COVID-19.

The chain carries TRBV28 and TRBJ1-1; D remains ambiguous. This CDR3 comprises 11 residues. CDR1 and CDR2 (germline): MDHEN, SYDVKM. Trimming took off 7 bases at V and 5 bases at J, with 8 bases between the two ends. The CDR3 reads CASTSETEAFF. CDR3 DNA sequence: TGTGCCAGCACATCTGAGACTGAAGCTTTCTTT.

This chain uses TRBV4-1 with TRBJ1-4; D remains unclear. V was clipped by 1 base and J by 0 bases, with 9 bases between them. This CDR3 contains 16 residues. Germline V gene data show CDR1 as MGHRA and CDR2 as YSYEKL. As DNA, the CDR3 is TGCGCCAGCAGCCAAGGAAGTCAGGCAACTAATGAAAAACTGTTTTTT. Amino acids: CASSQGSQATNEKLFF.

The V gene is TRBV24-1, the J gene TRBJ2-1; 15 bases fit TRBD2. The CDR3 spans 16 residues. With 9 bases clipped from V and 8 bases from J, the junction kept 10 bases outside the gene matches. The V gene's germline CDR1 is KGHDR and CDR2 SFDVKD. CDR3 nucleotide sequence: TGTGCCACCGGACCGGGACTAGCGGGAGGTCGATATGAGCAGTTCTTC. It specifies CATGPGLAGGRYEQFF.

The gene calls are TRBV14 and TRBJ1-2, with 9 nucleotides matching TRBD1. Per germline, CDR1 SGHDN and CDR2 FVKESK. V lost 3 bases, J lost 7 bases, and 9 bases stayed unmatched. This CDR3 has 15 amino acids. CDR3 sequence (DNA): TGTGCCAGCAGCCACCTCCTGGGGACAGGGACTGGCTACACCTTC. Its translation is CASSHLLGTGTGYTF.

The chain recombines TRBV4-1 with TRBJ1-2, with D possibly matching TRBD1 (6 bases). CDR1 is MGHRA and CDR2 is YSYEKL in the germline V gene. The CDR3 consists of 16 residues. The V end was cut by 2 bases, the J end by 8 bases, with 21 bases between. The CDR3 DNA is TGCGCCAGCAGCCAAACATCCGGACAGCTTTCGGGAGGCTACACCTTC. Protein product: CASSQTSGQLSGGYTF.

This chain joins TRBV9 and TRBJ2-3, with 7 bases lining up with TRBD2. Germline assignment: CDR1 SGDLS and CDR2 YYNGEE. The CDR3 covers 16 residues. V was clipped by 6 bases and J by 2 bases; unmatched bases: 12. CDR3 coding DNA: TGTGCCAGCAACAGATTTGCCAGGGACTACACAGATACGCAGTATTTT. Amino acid sequence: CASNRFARDYTDTQYF.

The gene calls are TRBV19 and TRBJ2-7; 7 nucleotides line up with TRBD2. Losses at the gene ends were 0 bases for V and 6 bases for J; bases not matched to a gene: 14. The CDR3 spans 17 residues. CDR1 and CDR2 from the germline V gene are LNHDA and SQIVND (reference sequence). CDR3 sequence reads: CASSIDLGGGTTGEQYF. The CDR3 DNA reads TGTGCCAGTAGTATAGATCTTGGCGGGGGTACAACGGGCGAGCAGTACTTC.

A single count supports this clone. The gene calls are TRBV19 and TRBJ2-1; 11 bases agree with TRBD1. The length of the CDR3 is 16 residues. The J segment lost 8 bases and the V segment lost 8 bases, leaving 14 bases of the junction unmatched. Per the germline V gene, CDR1 is LNHDA and CDR2 is SQIVND (reference sequence). The CDR3 DNA sequence: TGTGCCAGTTCGATATCCGGGACAGGGGGTATCGATGAGCAGTTCTTC. Translation gives CASSISGTGGIDEQFF.

The chain employs TRBV6-1 and TRBJ2-1; TRBD2 aligns across 11 bases. Germline V lookup: CDR1 MNHNS, CDR2 SASEGT. Trimming took 0 bases from V and 6 from J; bases not matched to a gene: 1. CDR3 size: 15 residues. CDR3 nucleotide sequence: TGTGCCAGCAGTGAAGCTAGCGGGGGGGCCAATGAGCAGTTCTTC. Translation gives CASSEASGGANEQFF.

The chain uses TRBV11-3 and TRBJ1-6; D uncertain. CDR1 SGHNT and CDR2 YENEEA come from the germline V gene. The CDR3 has 13 amino acids. V was pared by 4 bases and J by 7 bases, with 8 bases between. The DNA for the CDR3 is TGTGCCAGCAGCTCTTCTTTGAATTCACCCCTCCACTTT. Translating it yields CASSSSLNSPLHF.

The chain links TRBV5-4 to TRBJ1-6; D might be TRBD1 (6 bases). V was trimmed by 4 bases and J by 4 bases, leaving 9 bases between them. This CDR3 spans 14 amino acids. Germline assignment: CDR1 SGHNT and CDR2 YYREEE (reference sequence). The CDR3 reads CASSPGTYNSPLHF. Here the CDR3 DNA reads TGTGCCAGCAGCCCCGGGACATATAATTCACCCCTCCACTTT.

This clone was detected only a few times. The chain links TRBV29-1 to TRBJ1-2, with 8 bases aligning to TRBD1. The V and J ends lost 5 bases and 7 bases, in that order; junction bases with no gene match: 6. Germline CDR1 SQVTM, CDR2 ANQGSEA. This CDR3 region has 12 residues. In nucleotides, the CDR3 is TGCAGCGTTACGACAGGGGTTCGTGGCTACACCTTC. Residues: CSVTTGVRGYTF. Combining the CDR3 with reference TRBV29-1 and TRBJ1-2 gives the whole variable domain SAVISQKPSRDICQRGTSLTIQCQVDSQVTMMFWYRQQPGQSLTLIATANQGSEATYESGFVIDKFPISRPNLTFSTLTVSNMSPEDSSIYLCSVTTGVRGYTFGSGTRLTVV.

As regards this clone: This sample also contains other DNA sequences that code for the same CDR3. The V and J genes are TRBV28 and TRBJ1-2, with a weak D call TRBD1 (5 bases). Germline loops: CDR1 MDHEN, CDR2 SYDVKM. The CDR3 contains 14 residues. Trimming took off 2 bases at V and 2 bases at J, with 9 bases between the two ends. The CDR3 loop reads CASSLLGANYGYTF. The CDR3 bases are TGTGCCAGCAGTTTACTTGGGGCGAACTATGGCTACACCTTC.

The gene calls are TRBV21-1 and TRBJ2-3; the D segment call TRBD2 is taken from the table without a DNA check. TRBV21-1 is annotated as a pseudogene. The CDR3 sequence is 17 residues long. CDR3 sequence (DNA): TGTGCCAGCACCTTACTTGGAGGGCGGGAGGCCCGATATACGCAGTATTTT. The encoded protein is CASTLLGGREARYTQYF.

J is TRBJ1-2 and V is TRBV5-8; 8 bases fit TRBD1. This CDR3 comprises 14 residues. Germline V gene sequence: CDR1 SGHTS, CDR2 YDEGEE. V was pared by 5 bases and J by 5 bases, with 8 bases of the junction left unmatched. DNA for the CDR3: TGTGCCAGCAGAGGGACAGGAGTCGGTTATGGCTACACCTTC. Protein sequence: CASRGTGVGYGYTF.

Only one count was recorded for this clone. The chain has TRBV27 and TRBJ1-4; no firm D call. Germline V lookup: CDR1 MNHEY, CDR2 SMNVEV (reference sequence). There are 14 residues in the CDR3. Trimming removed 1 base from V and 2 bases from J, with 5 bases in between. CDR3 coding DNA: TGTGCCAGCAGTTTATACGGGACTAATGAAAAACTGTTTTTT. It specifies CASSLYGTNEKLFF.

This clone has a count of ten or more. The chain combines TRBV2 with TRBJ2-7, with D possibly matching TRBD1 (5 bases). The CDR3 extends over 12 amino acids. The germline V gene has CDR1 SNHLY and CDR2 FYNNEI. Trimming pared 6 bases from V and 3 bases from J, leaving 9 bases between. This CDR3 reads CASREQVYEQYV. For the CDR3, the DNA is TGTGCCAGCAGGGAACAGGTCTACGAGCAGTACGTC.

CDR3 residues: CASSLRGQNTGELFF. The CDR3 DNA reads as TGTGCCAGCAGCCTTAGGGGGCAGAACACCGGGGAGCTGTTTTTT. The chain combines TRBV11-3 with TRBJ2-2, with TRBD1 matching 7 bases. V gave up 5 bases and J gave up 1 base; unmatched junction bases: 4. CDR3 size: 15 residues. Germline CDR1 SGHNT, CDR2 YENEEA.

The chain employs TRBV9 and TRBJ2-3; perhaps TRBD2 as D (6 bases). Trimming took off 0 bases at V and 3 bases at J, with 14 bases between the two ends. This CDR3 region has 16 residues. Germline loops: CDR1 SGDLS, CDR2 YYNGEE. The CDR3 sequence: CASSVVGGKETDTQYF. In DNA form, the CDR3 reads TGTGCCAGCAGCGTAGTAGGAGGGAAAGAGACAGATACGCAGTATTTT.

V usage is TRBV3-1 (or the pseudogene TRBV3-2) and J usage is TRBJ2-1; a weak D match, TRBD1 (6 bases). CDR3 size: 13 residues. Trimming cost V 0 bases and J 7 bases, with 7 bases left between them. Per germline, CDR1 LGHDT and CDR2 YNNKEL (reference sequence). CDR3 region: CASSQDRGNEQFF. The DNA of the CDR3 is TGTGCCAGCAGCCAAGATAGGGGGAATGAGCAGTTCTTC.